The sequence of this TCR beta chain was determined in a study of identical twins. TCRdb called the 5' RACE reads again in MiXCR, with one record for every CDR3 protein. The data hold about 240,000 distinct CDR3 sequences, with about 11% observed a single time. Germline V gene lookup returns CDR1 DFQATT and CDR2 SNEGSKA (reference sequence). The CDR3 is 15 residues long. V dropped 5 bases and J dropped 2 bases, with 19 bases sitting between them. This clonotype was observed at least ten times. The antigen is undetermined. Study-level points and caveats: In drawing conclusions, the study used cross-sectional statistical analysis and did not follow the same donors.

The receptor was isolated from a man in his forties or fifties in good health. The sample comprised memory T cells sorted from blood. This rearrangement joins TRBV20-1 to TRBJ2-7; D possibly matches TRBD1 or TRBD2 (5 bases each). The chain's CDR3 is CSAATARDRAYEQYF. For the CDR3, the DNA is TGCAGTGCTGCTACGGCACGGGACCGAGCCTACGAGCAGTACTTC.